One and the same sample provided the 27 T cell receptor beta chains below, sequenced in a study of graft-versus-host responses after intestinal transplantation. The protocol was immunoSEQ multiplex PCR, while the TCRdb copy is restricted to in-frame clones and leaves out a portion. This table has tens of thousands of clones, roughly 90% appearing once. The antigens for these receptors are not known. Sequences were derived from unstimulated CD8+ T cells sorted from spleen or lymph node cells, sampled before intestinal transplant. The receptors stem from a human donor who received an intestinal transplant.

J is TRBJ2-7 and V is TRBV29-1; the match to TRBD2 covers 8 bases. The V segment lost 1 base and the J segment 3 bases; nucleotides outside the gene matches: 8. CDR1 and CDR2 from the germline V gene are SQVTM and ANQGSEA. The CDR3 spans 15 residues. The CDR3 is CSVEGIGGAFYEQYF. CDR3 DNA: TGCAGCGTTGAAGGTATCGGGGGGGCCTTCTACGAGCAGTACTTC.

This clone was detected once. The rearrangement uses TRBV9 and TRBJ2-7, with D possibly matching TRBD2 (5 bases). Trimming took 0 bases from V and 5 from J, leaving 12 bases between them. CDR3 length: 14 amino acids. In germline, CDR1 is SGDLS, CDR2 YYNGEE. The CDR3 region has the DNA TGTGCCAGCAGCGTAGAAGGCGAGGGCGACGAGCAGTACTTC. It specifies CASSVEGEGDEQYF.

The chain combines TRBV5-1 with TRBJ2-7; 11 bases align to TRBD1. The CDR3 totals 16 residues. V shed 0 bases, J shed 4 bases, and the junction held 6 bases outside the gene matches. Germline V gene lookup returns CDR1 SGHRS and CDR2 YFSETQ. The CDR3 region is CASSLALDRGLYEQYF. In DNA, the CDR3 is TGCGCCAGCAGCTTGGCCCTGGACAGGGGGCTATACGAGCAGTACTTC.

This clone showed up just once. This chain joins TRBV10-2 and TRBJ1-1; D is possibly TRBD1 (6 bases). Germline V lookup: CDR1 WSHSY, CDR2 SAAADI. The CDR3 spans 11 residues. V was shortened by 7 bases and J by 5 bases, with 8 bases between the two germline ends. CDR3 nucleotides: TGCGCCAGCATTAGGGGGACTGAAGCTTTCTTT. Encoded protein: CASIRGTEAFF.

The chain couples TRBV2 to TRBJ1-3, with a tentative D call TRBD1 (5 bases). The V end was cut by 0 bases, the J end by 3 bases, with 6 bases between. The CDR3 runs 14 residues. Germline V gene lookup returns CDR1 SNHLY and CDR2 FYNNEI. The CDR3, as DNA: TGTGCCAGCAGTGAAGCCAGGGTTGGAAACACCATATATTTT. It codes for CASSEARVGNTIYF.

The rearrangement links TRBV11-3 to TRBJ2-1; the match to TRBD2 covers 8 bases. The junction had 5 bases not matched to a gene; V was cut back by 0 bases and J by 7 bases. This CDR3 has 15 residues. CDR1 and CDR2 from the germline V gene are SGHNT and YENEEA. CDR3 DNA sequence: TGTGCCAGCAGCTTAGAGGCGGGACTAGATAATGAGCAGTTCTTC. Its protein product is CASSLEAGLDNEQFF.

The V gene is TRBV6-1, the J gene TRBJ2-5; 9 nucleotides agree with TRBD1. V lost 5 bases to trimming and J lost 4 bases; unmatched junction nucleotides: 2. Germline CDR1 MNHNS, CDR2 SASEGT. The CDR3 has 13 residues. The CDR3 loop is CASSLDRGETQYF. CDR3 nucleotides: TGTGCCAGCAGTCTGGACAGGGGAGAGACCCAGTACTTC.

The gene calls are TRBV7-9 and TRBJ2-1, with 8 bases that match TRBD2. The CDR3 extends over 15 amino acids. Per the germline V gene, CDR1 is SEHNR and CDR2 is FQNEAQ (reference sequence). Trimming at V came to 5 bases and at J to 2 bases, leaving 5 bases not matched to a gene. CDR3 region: CASSGAGGPYNEQFF. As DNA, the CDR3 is TGTGCCAGCAGCGGGGCGGGAGGTCCCTACAATGAGCAGTTCTTC.

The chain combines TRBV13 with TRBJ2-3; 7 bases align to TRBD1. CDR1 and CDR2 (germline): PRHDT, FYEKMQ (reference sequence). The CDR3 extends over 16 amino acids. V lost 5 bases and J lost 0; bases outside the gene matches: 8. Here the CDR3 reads CASSPRDRASTDTQYF. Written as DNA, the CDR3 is TGTGCCAGCAGCCCTAGGGACAGAGCTAGCACAGATACGCAGTATTTT. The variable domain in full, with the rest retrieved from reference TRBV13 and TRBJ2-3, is AAGVIQSPRHLIKEKRETATLKCYPIPRHDTVYWYQQGPGQDPQFLISFYEKMQSDKGSIPDRFSAQQFSDYHSELNMSSLELGDSALYFCASSPRDRASTDTQYFGPGTRLTVL.

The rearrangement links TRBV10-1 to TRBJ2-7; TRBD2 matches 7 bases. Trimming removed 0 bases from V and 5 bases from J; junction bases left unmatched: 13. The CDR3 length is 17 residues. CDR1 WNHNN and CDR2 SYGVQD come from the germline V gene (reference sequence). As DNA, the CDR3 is TGCGCCAGCAGTGAGTCGCGCGCGAGCGGGACGGTCCACGAGCAGTACTTC. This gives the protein CASSESRASGTVHEQYF.

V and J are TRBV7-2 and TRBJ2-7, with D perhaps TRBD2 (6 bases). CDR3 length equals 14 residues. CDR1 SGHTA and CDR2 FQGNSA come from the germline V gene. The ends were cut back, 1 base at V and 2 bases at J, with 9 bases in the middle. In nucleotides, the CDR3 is TGTGCCAGCAGCTTAGGATGGGGGGCCTACGAGCAGTACTTC. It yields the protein CASSLGWGAYEQYF.

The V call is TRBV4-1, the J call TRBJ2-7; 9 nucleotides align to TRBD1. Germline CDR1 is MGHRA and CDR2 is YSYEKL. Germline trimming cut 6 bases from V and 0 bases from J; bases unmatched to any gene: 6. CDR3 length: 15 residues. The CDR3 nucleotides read TGCGCCAGCAGTCAGCGACAGGGGGGCTCCTACGAGCAGTACTTC. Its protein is CASSQRQGGSYEQYF.

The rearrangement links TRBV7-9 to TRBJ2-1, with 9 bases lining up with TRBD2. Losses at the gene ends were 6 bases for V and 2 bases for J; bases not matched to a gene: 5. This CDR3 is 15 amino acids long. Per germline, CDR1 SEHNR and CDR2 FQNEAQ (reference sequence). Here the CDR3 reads CASSRLAAPYNEQFF. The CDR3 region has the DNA TGTGCCAGCAGTAGACTAGCGGCTCCCTACAATGAGCAGTTCTTC.

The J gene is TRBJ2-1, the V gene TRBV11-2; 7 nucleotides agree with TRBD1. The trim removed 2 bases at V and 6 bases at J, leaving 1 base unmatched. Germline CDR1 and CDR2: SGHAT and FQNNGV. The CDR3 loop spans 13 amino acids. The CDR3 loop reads CASSLWTGNEQFF. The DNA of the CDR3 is TGTGCCAGCAGCTTATGGACAGGCAATGAGCAGTTCTTC.

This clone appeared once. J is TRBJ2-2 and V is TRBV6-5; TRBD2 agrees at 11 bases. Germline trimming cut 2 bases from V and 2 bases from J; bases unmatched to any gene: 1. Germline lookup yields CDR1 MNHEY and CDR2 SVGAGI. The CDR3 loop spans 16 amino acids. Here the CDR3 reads CASSYRLAGNTGELFF. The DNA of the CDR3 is TGTGCCAGCAGTTACCGACTAGCGGGAAACACCGGGGAGCTGTTTTTT.

CDR3 region: CASSPQTEAATGAFF. The DNA for the CDR3 is TGTGCCAGCAGTCCTCAAACGGAAGCGGCGACTGGTGCTTTCTTT. This chain uses TRBV6-5 with TRBJ1-1; D is unclear. Germline loops: CDR1 MNHEY, CDR2 SVGAGI. The CDR3 extends over 15 amino acids. Trimming stripped 5 bases from V and 11 bases from J, with 24 bases between.

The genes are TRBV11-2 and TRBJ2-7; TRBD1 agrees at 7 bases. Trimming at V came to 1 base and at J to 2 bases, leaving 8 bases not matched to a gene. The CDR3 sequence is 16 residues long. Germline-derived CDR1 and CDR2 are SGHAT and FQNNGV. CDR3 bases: TGTGCCAGCAGCTTAGTTTCCGGGACAGCGACCTACGAGCAGTACTTC. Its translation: CASSLVSGTATYEQYF.

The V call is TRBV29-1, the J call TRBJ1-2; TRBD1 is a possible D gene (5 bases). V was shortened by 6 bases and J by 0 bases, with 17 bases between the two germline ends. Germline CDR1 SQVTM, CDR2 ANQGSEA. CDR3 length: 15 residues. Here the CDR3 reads CSVQMTDLSNYGYTF. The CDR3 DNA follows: TGCAGCGTCCAGATGACAGATCTTTCTAACTATGGCTACACCTTC.

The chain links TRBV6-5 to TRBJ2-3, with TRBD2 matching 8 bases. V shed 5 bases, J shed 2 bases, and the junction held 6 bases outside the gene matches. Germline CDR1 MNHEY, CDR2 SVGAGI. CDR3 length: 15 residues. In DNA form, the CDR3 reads TGTGCCAGCAGTCCCGGGACTAGTGCCACAGATACGCAGTATTTT. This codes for CASSPGTSATDTQYF.

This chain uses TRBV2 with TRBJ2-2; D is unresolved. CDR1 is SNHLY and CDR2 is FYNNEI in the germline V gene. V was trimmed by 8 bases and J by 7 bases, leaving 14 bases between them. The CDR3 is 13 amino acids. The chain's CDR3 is CASGLVYGGELFF. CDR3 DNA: TGTGCCAGCGGCCTAGTATATGGCGGGGAGCTGTTTTTT.

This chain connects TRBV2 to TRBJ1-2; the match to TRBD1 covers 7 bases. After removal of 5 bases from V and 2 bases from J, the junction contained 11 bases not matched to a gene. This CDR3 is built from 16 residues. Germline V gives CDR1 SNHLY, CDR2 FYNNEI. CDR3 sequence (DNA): TGTGCCAGCAGTCACCTCCCGGGACAGAAGAACTATGGCTACACCTTC. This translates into CASSHLPGQKNYGYTF.

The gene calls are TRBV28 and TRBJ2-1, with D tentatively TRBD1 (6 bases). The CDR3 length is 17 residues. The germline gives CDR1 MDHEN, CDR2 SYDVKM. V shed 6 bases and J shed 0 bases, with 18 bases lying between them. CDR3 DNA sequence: TGTGCCAGCAGCGCCCAGGACAGCTTTAGCTCCTACAATGAGCAGTTCTTC. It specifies CASSAQDSFSSYNEQFF. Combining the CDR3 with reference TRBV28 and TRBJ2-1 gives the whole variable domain DVKVTQSSRYLVKRTGEKVFLECVQDMDHENMFWYRQDPGLGLRLIYFSYDVKMKEKGDIPEGYSVSREKKERFSLILESASTNQTSMYLCASSAQDSFSSYNEQFFGPGTRLTVL.

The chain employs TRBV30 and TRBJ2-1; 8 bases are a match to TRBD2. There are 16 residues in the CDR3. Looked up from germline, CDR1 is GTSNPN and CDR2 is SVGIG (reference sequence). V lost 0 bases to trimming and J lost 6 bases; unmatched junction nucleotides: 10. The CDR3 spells CAWSVLPPGLVNEQFF. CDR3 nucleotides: TGTGCCTGGAGTGTACTCCCGCCGGGACTAGTCAATGAGCAGTTCTTC.

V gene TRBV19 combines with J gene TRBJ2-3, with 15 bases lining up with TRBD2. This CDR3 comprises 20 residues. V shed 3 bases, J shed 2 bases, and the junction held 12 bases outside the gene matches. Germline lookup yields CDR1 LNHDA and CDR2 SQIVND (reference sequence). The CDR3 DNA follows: TGTGCCAGTAGTATCAACGGACTAGCGGGGGGGCCTCAATACACAGATACGCAGTATTTT. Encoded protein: CASSINGLAGGPQYTDTQYF.

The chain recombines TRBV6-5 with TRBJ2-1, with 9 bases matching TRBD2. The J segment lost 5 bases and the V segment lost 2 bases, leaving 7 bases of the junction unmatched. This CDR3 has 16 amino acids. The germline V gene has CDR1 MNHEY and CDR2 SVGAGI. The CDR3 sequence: CASSYGPAGGNNEQFF. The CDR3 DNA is TGTGCCAGCAGTTACGGCCCAGCGGGAGGTAACAATGAGCAGTTCTTC.

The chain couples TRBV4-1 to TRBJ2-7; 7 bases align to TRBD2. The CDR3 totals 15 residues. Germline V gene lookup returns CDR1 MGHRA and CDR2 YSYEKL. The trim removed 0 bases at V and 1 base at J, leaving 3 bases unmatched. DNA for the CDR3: TGCGCCAGCAGCCAAGAGTGGGGAGGGTCCTACGAGCAGTACTTC. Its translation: CASSQEWGGSYEQYF.

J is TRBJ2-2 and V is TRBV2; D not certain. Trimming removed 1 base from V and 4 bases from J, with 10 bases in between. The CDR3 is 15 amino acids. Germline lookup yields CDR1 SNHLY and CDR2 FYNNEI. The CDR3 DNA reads TGTGCCAGCAGTGAAGACCATTCTAGCACCGGGGAGCTGTTTTTT. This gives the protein CASSEDHSSTGELFF.